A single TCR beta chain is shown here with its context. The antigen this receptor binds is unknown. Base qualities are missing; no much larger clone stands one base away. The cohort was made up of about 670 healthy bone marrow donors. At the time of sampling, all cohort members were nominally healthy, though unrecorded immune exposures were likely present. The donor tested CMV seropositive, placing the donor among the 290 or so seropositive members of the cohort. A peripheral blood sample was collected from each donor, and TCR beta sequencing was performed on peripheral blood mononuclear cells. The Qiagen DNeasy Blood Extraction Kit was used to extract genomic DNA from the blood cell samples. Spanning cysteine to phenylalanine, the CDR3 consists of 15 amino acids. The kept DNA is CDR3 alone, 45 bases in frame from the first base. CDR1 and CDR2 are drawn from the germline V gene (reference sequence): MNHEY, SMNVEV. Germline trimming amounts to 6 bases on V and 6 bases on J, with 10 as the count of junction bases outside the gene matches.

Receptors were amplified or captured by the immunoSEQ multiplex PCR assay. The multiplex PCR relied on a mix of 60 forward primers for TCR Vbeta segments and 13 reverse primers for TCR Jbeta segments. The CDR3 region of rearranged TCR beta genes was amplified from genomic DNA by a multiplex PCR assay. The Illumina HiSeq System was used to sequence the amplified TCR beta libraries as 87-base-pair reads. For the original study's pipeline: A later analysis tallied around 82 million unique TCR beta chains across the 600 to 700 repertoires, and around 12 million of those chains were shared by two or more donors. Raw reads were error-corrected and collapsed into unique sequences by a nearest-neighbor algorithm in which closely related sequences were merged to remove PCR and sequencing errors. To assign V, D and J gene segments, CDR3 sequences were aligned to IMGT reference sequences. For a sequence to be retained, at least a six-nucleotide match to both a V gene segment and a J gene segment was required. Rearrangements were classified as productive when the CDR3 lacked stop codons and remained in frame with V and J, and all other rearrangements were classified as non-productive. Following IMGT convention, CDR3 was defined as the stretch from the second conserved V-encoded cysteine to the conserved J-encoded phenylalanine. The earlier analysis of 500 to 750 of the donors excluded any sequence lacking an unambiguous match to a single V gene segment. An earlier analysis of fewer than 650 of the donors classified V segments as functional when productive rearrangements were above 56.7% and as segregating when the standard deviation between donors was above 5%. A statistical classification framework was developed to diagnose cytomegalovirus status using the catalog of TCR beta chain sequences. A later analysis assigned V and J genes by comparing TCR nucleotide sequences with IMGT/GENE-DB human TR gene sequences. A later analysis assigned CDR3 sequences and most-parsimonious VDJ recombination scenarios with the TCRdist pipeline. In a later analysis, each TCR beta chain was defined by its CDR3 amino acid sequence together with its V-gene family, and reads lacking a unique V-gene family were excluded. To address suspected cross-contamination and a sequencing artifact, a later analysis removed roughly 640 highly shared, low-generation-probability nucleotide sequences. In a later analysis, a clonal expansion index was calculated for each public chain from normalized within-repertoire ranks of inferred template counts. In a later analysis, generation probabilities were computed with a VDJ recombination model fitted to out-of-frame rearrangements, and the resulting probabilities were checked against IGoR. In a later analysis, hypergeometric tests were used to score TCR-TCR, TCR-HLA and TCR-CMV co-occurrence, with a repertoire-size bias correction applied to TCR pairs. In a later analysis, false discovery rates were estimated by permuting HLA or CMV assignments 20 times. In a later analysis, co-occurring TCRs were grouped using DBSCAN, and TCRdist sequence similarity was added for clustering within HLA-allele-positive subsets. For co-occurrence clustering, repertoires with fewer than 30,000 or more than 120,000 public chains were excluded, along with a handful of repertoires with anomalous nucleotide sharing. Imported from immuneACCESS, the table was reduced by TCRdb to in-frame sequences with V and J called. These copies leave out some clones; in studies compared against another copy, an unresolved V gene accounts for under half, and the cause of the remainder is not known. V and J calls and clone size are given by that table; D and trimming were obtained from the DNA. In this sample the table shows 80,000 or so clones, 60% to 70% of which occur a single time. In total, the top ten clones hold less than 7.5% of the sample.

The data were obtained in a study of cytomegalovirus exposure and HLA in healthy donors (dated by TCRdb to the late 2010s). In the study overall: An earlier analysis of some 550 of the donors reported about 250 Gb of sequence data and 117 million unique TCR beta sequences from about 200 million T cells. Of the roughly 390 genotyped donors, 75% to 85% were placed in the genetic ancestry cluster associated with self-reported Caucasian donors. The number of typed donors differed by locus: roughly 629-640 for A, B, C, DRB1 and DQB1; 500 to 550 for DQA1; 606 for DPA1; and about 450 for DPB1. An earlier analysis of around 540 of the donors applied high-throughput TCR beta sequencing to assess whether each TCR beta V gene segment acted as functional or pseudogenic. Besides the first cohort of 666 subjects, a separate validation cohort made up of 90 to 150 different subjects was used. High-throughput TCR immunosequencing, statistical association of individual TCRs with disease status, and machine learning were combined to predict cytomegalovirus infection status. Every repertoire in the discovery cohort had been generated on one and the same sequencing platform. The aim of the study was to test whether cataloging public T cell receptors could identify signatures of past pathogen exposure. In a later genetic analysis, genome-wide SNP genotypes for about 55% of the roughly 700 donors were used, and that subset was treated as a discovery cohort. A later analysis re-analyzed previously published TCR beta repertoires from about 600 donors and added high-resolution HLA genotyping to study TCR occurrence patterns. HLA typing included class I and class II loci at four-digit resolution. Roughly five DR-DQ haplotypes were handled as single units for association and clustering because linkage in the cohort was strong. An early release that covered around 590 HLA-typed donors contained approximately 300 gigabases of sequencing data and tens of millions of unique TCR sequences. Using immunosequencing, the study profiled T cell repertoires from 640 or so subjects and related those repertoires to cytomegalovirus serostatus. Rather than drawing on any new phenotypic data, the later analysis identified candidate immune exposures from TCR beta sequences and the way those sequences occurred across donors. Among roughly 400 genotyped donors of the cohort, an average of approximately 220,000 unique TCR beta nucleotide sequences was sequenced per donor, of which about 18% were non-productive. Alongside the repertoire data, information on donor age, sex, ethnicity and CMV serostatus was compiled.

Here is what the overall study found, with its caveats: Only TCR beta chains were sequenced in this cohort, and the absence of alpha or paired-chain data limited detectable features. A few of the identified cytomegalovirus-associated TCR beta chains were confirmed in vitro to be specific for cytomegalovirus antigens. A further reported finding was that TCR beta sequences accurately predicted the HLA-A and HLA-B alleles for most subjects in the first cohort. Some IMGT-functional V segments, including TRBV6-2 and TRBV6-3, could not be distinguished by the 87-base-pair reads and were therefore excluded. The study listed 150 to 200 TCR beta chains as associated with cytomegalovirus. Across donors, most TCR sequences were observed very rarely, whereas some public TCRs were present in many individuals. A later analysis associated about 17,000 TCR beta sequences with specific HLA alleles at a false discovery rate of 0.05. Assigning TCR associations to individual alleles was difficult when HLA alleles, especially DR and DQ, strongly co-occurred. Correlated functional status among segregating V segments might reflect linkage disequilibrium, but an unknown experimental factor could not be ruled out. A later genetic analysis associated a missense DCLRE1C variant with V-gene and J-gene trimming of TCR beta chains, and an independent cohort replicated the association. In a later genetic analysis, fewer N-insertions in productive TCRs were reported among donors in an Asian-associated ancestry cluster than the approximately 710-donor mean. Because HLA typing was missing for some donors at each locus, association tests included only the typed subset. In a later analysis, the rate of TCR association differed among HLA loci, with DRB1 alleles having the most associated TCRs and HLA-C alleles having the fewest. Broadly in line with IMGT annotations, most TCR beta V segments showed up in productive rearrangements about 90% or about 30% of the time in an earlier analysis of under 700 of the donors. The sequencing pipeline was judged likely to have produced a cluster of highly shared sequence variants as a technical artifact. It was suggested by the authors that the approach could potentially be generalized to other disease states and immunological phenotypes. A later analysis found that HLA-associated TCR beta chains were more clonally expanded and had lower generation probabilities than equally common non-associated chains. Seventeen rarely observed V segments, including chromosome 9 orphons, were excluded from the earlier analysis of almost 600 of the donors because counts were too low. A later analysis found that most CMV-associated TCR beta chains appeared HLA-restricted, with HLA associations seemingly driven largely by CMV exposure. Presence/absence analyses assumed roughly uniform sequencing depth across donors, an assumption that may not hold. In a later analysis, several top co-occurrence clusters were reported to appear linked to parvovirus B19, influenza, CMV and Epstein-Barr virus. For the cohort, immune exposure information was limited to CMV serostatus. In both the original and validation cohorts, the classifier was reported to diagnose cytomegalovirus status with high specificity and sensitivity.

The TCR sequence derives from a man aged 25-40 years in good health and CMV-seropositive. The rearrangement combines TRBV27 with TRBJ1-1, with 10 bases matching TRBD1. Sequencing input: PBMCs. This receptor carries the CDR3 CASRARQGAGSEAFF. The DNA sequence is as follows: TGTGCCAGCAGGGCCAGACAGGGGGCTGGCTCTGAAGCTTTCTTT.